Presented here are 15 T cell receptor beta chains from one specimen sequenced in a study of T cells in Graves' hyperthyroidism and ophthalmopathy. Researchers took RNA transcripts and amplified the TCR beta CDR3 regions from them. The study used the HTBI primer set for a first-round RT-PCR of the TCR CDR3. TCRdb passed the multiplex PCR reads through MiXCR, listing each CDR3 protein once. Here the sample spans approximately 430,000 distinct CDR3 sequences, 15% to 17% being singletons. Sequencing was carried out using blood. These receptors all stem from a woman aged 18-30 years with Graves' hyperthyroidism.

This clonotype was detected a few times. This chain joins TRBV3-1 and TRBJ2-1; TRBD1 aligns across 9 bases. V lost 5 bases to trimming and J lost 5 bases; unmatched junction nucleotides: 7. The CDR3 length is 15 residues. Germline V gene lookup returns CDR1 LGHDT and CDR2 YNNKEL (reference sequence). As DNA, the CDR3 is TGTGCCAGCAGCAACCGGACAGGGGCAGACAATGAGCAGTTCTTC. Translated, it gives CASSNRTGADNEQFF.

This clonotype was detected once. Just one base apart from a much larger clone, this may be a read error. The chain links TRBV20-1 to TRBJ1-4, with D tentatively TRBD1 (5 bases). Per the germline V gene, CDR1 is DFQATT and CDR2 is SNEGSKA (reference sequence). CDR3 length: 16 amino acids. The CDR3 nucleotides read TGCAGTGCTAGAGACCCAACAGGCTCCGTCTCCGGAAAACTGTCTTTT. Its protein is CSARDPTGSVSGKLSF.

The chain couples TRBV7-9 to TRBJ2-5, with TRBD2 identical over 10 bases. Looked up from germline, CDR1 is SEHNR and CDR2 is FQNEAQ (reference sequence). Germline trimming cut 0 bases from V and 5 bases from J; bases unmatched to any gene: 3. CDR3 length equals 15 residues. CDR3 amino acids: CASSLALLAGETQYF. Here the CDR3 DNA reads TGTGCCAGCAGCTTAGCGTTACTAGCGGGGGAGACCCAGTACTTC.

This clonotype was seen a few times. J is TRBJ1-3 and V is TRBV20-1; D is unclear. The CDR3 is 13 residues long. CDR1 DFQATT and CDR2 SNEGSKA come from the germline V gene (reference sequence). V was cut by 7 bases and J by 0 bases, with 10 bases left in between. CDR3 DNA sequence: TGCAGTGTGGCGGGAAACTCTGGAAACACCATATATTTT. Translating gives CSVAGNSGNTIYF.

V and J are TRBV27 and TRBJ1-4; TRBD1 matches 8 bases. The germline V gene has CDR1 MNHEY and CDR2 SMNVEV (reference sequence). The CDR3 extends over 14 amino acids. The J segment lost 10 bases and the V segment lost 6 bases, leaving 10 bases of the junction unmatched. The CDR3 protein is CASSLTGVGGKLFF. The CDR3 DNA reads as TGTGCCAGCAGCCTGACAGGGGTGGGCGGAAAACTGTTTTTT.

The chain uses TRBV24-1 and TRBJ2-2, with 7 nucleotides matching TRBD1. The trim removed 0 bases at V and 4 bases at J, leaving 7 bases unmatched. Germline lookup yields CDR1 KGHDR and CDR2 SFDVKD. This CDR3 is built from 17 residues. This CDR3 is CATSDLLLAGGTGELFF. In DNA, the CDR3 is TGTGCCACCAGTGATTTGCTCTTGGCAGGGGGCACCGGGGAGCTGTTTTTT.

V usage is TRBV2 and J usage is TRBJ2-7, with 7 bases lining up with TRBD2. The V gene end was trimmed by 9 bases and the J gene end by 3 bases; junction bases not matched to a gene: 5. The germline gives CDR1 SNHLY, CDR2 FYNNEI. The CDR3 spans 12 residues. The CDR3 is CARAGTGYEQYF. CDR3 DNA sequence: TGTGCCAGAGCGGGGACCGGCTACGAGCAGTACTTC.

The CDR3 sequence is CASSSAGTGSGYTF. The DNA of the CDR3 is TGTGCCAGCAGTTCCGCCGGGACAGGGAGCGGCTACACCTTC. The V and J genes are TRBV28 and TRBJ1-2; 9 positions match TRBD1. CDR3 length: 14 amino acids. Germline loops: CDR1 MDHEN, CDR2 SYDVKM. Trimming removed 4 bases from V and 8 bases from J; junction bases left unmatched: 8.

The chain carries TRBV15 and TRBJ2-6; 8 bases line up with TRBD1. This CDR3 is 16 amino acids long. V lost 11 bases to trimming and J lost 0 bases; unmatched junction nucleotides: 9. Germline CDR1 and CDR2: LNHNV and YYDKDF (reference sequence). CDR3 protein: CASSRGLGSGANVLTF. CDR3 coding DNA: TGTGCCTCGAGCAGGGGGCTAGGCTCTGGGGCCAACGTCCTGACTTTC.

The gene calls are TRBV6-1 and TRBJ1-1; TRBD1 agrees at 7 bases. Per the germline V gene, CDR1 is MNHNS and CDR2 is SASEGT. V shed 6 bases and J 5 bases; nucleotides not matched to a gene: 6. The CDR3 totals 13 residues. The CDR3 loop reads CASRSTGFTEAFF. For the CDR3, the DNA is TGTGCCAGCAGGTCGACAGGGTTTACTGAAGCTTTCTTT.

The chain carries TRBV19 and TRBJ1-5; no clear D gene. The ends were cut back, 7 bases at V and 6 bases at J, with 16 bases in the middle. This CDR3 comprises 14 residues. Germline V gene lookup returns CDR1 LNHDA and CDR2 SQIVND (reference sequence). The CDR3 DNA follows: TGTGCCAGTAAGGTCGGTGGGTCCGTTCAGCCCCAGCATTTT. Its protein is CASKVGGSVQPQHF.

The gene calls are TRBV28 and TRBJ2-1; 7 bases are shared with TRBD1. Per germline, CDR1 MDHEN and CDR2 SYDVKM. Trimming cost V 7 bases and J 5 bases; bases outside gene matches: 8. The CDR3 loop spans 14 amino acids. The DNA of the CDR3 is TGTGCCAGCAAACCTGGGACAGCCAACAATGAGCAGTTCTTC. Its protein product is CASKPGTANNEQFF.

Ten or more counts support this clonotype. The rearrangement links TRBV18 to TRBJ2-2; no definite D call. Deletions cut 3 bases from V and 7 bases from J, with 12 bases between. Germline loops: CDR1 KGHSH, CDR2 LQKENI. The CDR3 has 14 residues. CDR3 region: CASSPMERIGELFF. DNA of the CDR3: TGTGCCAGCTCACCGATGGAAAGGATCGGGGAGCTGTTTTTT.

There are a few counts of this clonotype. The chain links TRBV20-1 to TRBJ1-1; TRBD1 matches at 8 bases. This CDR3 spans 18 amino acids. V was pared by 3 bases and J by 0 bases, with 15 bases of the junction left unmatched. CDR1 is DFQATT, CDR2 SNEGSKA, per germline (reference sequence). As DNA, the CDR3 is TGCAGTGCTAGGGGACCCGGGACAGGTAACTACATGAACACTGAAGCTTTCTTT. It codes for CSARGPGTGNYMNTEAFF.

The V gene is TRBV11-2, the J gene TRBJ1-1; D gene unclear. This CDR3 has 12 residues. Germline-derived CDR1 and CDR2 are SGHAT and FQNNGV. Deletions cut 7 bases from V and 5 bases from J, with 11 bases between. CDR3 DNA sequence: TGTGCCAGCAATACCGAGGGAACTGAAGCTTTCTTT. Encoded protein: CASNTEGTEAFF. The full variable domain, with the rest looked up from reference TRBV11-2 and TRBJ1-1, is EAGVAQSPRYKIIEKRQSVAFWCNPISGHATLYWYQQILGQGPKLLIQFQNNGVVDDSQLPKDRFSAERLKGVDSTLKIQPAKLEDSAVYLCASNTEGTEAFFGQGTRLTVV.